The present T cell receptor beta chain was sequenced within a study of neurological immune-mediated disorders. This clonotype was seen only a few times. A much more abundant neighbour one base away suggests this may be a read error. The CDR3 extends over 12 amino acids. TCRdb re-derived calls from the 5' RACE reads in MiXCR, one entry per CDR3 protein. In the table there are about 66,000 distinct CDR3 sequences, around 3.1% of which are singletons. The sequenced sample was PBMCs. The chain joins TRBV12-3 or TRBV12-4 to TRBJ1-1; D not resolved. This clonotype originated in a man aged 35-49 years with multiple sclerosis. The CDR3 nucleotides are TGTGACAGCAGTTTCCAAAGACTTGAAGCTTTCTTT. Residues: CDSSFQRLEAFF.